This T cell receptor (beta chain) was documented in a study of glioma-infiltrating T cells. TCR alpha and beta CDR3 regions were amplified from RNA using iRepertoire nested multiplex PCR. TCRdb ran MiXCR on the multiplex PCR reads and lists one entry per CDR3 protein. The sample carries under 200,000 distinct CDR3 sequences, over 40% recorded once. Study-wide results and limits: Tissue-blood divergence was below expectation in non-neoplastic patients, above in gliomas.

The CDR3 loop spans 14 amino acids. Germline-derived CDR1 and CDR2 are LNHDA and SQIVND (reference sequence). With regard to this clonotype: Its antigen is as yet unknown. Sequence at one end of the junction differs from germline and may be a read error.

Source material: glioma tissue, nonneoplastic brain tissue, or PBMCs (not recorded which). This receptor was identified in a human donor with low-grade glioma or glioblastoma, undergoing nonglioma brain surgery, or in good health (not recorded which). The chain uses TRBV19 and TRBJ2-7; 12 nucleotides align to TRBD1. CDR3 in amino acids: CASSTGTGGRERYF. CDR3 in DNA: TGTGCCAGTAGTACTGGGACAGGGGGCCGGGAGCGGTACTTC.